Listed here are 14 T cell receptor beta chains from one sample, sequenced in a study of T cell repertoires in cytomegalovirus infection. TCRdb re-derived calls from the reads in MiXCR, one entry per CDR3 protein. The sample includes around 900,000 distinct CDR3 sequences, 30% to 40% of them seen just once. These receptors lack a known antigen. This specimen consisted of cultured CD8+ T cells from PBMCs, obtained from culture after CMV antigen stimulation. These receptors all come from a human donor in good health (CMV status not recorded). Some clones in this sample may be carry-over from other donors' samples.

The V and J genes are TRBV6-5 and TRBJ1-1; TRBD1 matches 7 bases. Germline assignment: CDR1 MNHEY and CDR2 SVGAGI. The CDR3 length is 15 residues. The V and J ends lost 0 bases and 4 bases, in that order; junction bases with no gene match: 5. In DNA, the CDR3 is TGTGCCAGCAGTTACTCAAGGGGGCCGGGCACTGAAGCTTTCTTT. Translated: CASSYSRGPGTEAFF.

The genes are TRBV7-9 and TRBJ1-6; the match to TRBD1 covers 9 bases. CDR3 length: 16 amino acids. Germline CDR1 is SEHNR and CDR2 is FQNEAQ (reference sequence). After removal of 5 bases from V and 2 bases from J, the junction contained 4 bases not matched to a gene. The CDR3 DNA sequence: TGTGCCAGCAGCGGGACAGGGATCGCCTATAATTCACCCCTCCACTTT. Translation: CASSGTGIAYNSPLHF.

The CDR3 is CASSYFQVEVRTLHF. For the CDR3, the DNA is TGTGCCAGCAGTTACTTTCAAGTGGAGGTTCGGACCCTCCACTTT. The chain couples TRBV6-8 to TRBJ1-6, with no clear D. V gave up 1 base and J gave up 14 bases, with 18 bases separating them. Germline V gene data show CDR1 as MNHGY and CDR2 as SAAAGT. The CDR3 is 15 amino acids.

In this sample, this clonotype turned up a few times. The rearrangement joins TRBV6-2 or TRBV6-3 to TRBJ2-3, with 10 bases identical to TRBD1. In germline, CDR1 is MNHEY, CDR2 SVGEGT. Trimming at V came to 7 bases and at J to 4 bases, leaving 11 bases not matched to a gene. This CDR3 spans 16 amino acids. CDR3 nucleotide sequence: TGTGCCAGCACCTACCTGGGACAGGGGTTACCAGATACGCAGTATTTT. This sequence encodes CASTYLGQGLPDTQYF.

The sample holds a few counts of this clonotype. This chain connects TRBV27 to TRBJ2-5, with TRBD1 matching over 9 bases. Germline V CDR1 and CDR2: MNHEY, SMNVEV (reference sequence). The CDR3 is 15 amino acids. J was trimmed by 4 bases and V by 4 bases; bases with no gene match: 7. For the CDR3, the DNA is TGTGCCAGCAGTTACAGGGGGCTAAGAGGAGAGACCCAGTACTTC. Encoded protein: CASSYRGLRGETQYF.

This clonotype was seen a few times. The V call is TRBV15, the J call TRBJ2-1; 7 bases align to TRBD1. The CDR3 sequence is 15 residues long. Per the germline V gene, CDR1 is LNHNV and CDR2 is YYDKDF (reference sequence). V dropped 0 bases and J dropped 3; count of bases not matched to a gene: 2. The chain's CDR3 is CATSRDWDSYNEQFF. The CDR3 DNA follows: TGTGCCACCAGCAGAGATTGGGACAGCTACAATGAGCAGTTCTTC.

The genes are TRBV20-1 and TRBJ1-4; tentatively, D is TRBD1 (5 bases). The CDR3 is 13 amino acids. The germline V gene encodes CDR1 DFQATT and CDR2 SNEGSKA (reference sequence). Between the trimmed V and J ends, which lost 3 bases and 0 bases, there was a span of 5 bases. The CDR3 region is CSARTATNEKLFF. For the CDR3, the DNA is TGCAGTGCTAGGACAGCAACTAATGAAAAACTGTTTTTT.

The table lists this clonotype with a few counts. The V gene is TRBV6-1, the J gene TRBJ1-4, with D possibly matching TRBD1 (6 bases). The CDR3 spans 17 residues. Trimming pared 1 base from V and 7 bases from J, leaving 19 bases between. Per the germline V gene, CDR1 is MNHNS and CDR2 is SASEGT. CDR3 DNA sequence: TGTGCCAGCAGTGAAGAGGCCCCGGGGGGCTACGGTGAAAAACTGTTTTTT. Protein product: CASSEEAPGGYGEKLFF.

This rearrangement joins TRBV19 to TRBJ2-1, with 7 nucleotides matching TRBD2. There are 13 residues in the CDR3. Germline V gene sequence: CDR1 LNHDA, CDR2 SQIVND (reference sequence). Trimming took 1 base from V and 10 from J; bases not matched to a gene: 4. The CDR3 protein is CASSIGGGVEQFF. The CDR3 DNA follows: TGTGCCAGTAGTATAGGGGGGGGAGTGGAGCAGTTCTTC. The full variable domain, rest sourced from reference TRBV19 and TRBJ2-1, is DGGITQSPKYLFRKEGQNVTLSCEQNLNHDAMYWYRQDPGQGLRLIYYSQIVNDFQKGDIAEGYSVSREKKESFPLTVTSAQKNPTAFYLCASSIGGGVEQFFGPGTRLTVL.

This clonotype was detected a few times. This sequence joins TRBV27 and TRBJ2-2; no definite D call. Per the germline V gene, CDR1 is MNHEY and CDR2 is SMNVEV (reference sequence). CDR3 size: 14 residues. Trimming removed 4 bases at V and 5 bases at J, with 11 bases between. This chain's CDR3 is CASSSSPYTGELFF. The CDR3 DNA reads as TGTGCCAGCAGTTCCTCCCCGTATACCGGGGAGCTGTTTTTT.

This chain uses TRBV27 with TRBJ2-1; D unresolved. Trimming removed 3 bases from V and 14 bases from J, with 11 bases in between. Germline CDR1 and CDR2: MNHEY and SMNVEV (reference sequence). The CDR3 has 11 amino acids. CDR3 residues: CASSFGLMEFF. Here the CDR3 DNA reads TGTGCCAGCAGTTTCGGGCTGATGGAGTTCTTC.

Note on this clonotype: A much larger clonotype is one base distant, so this may be a read error. V usage is TRBV10-3 and J usage is TRBJ2-3; TRBD2 agrees at 10 bases. Per the germline V gene, CDR1 is ENHRY and CDR2 is SYGVKD. This CDR3 has 17 amino acids. J was trimmed by 10 bases and V by 0 bases; bases with no gene match: 13. The CDR3 reads CAISESQLAGDSGAQYF. The DNA of the CDR3 is TGTGCCATCAGTGAGTCGCAGCTAGCGGGGGATTCGGGCGCGCAGTATTTT.

In its sample, this clonotype was seen many times. The chain joins TRBV7-9 to TRBJ2-7; the D is unclear. From germline, CDR1 is SEHNR and CDR2 FQNEAQ (reference sequence). The V and J ends lost 5 bases and 3 bases respectively, with 14 bases between them. The CDR3 runs 14 residues. The CDR3 region is CASSPDQAYYEQYV. In DNA form, the CDR3 reads TGTGCCAGCAGCCCAGATCAGGCCTACTACGAGCAGTACGTC.

This clonotype was recorded many times. This chain links TRBV6-1 with TRBJ1-6; TRBD1 aligns across 11 bases. The germline CDR1 and CDR2 sequences are MNHNS and SASEGT. The CDR3 extends over 16 amino acids. J was trimmed by 8 bases and V by 6 bases; bases with no gene match: 9. CDR3 amino acids: CASSPGQGETYSPLHF. CDR3 in DNA: TGTGCCAGCAGCCCGGGACAGGGGGAGACCTATTCACCCCTCCACTTT.